The 24 T cell receptor beta chains reported below all come from one sample, sequenced in a study of OX40 agonist ivuxolimab in advanced cancers. Libraries were prepared by immunoSEQ multiplex PCR; TCRdb keeps only in-frame clonotypes and omits some of them. The sample lists some 50,000 clones, approximately 90% seen once, with 5.4% in the top ten. Sequenced here: CD4+ or CD8+ T cells sorted from blood, sampled in a trial of the OX40 agonist ivuxolimab. The receptors derive from an adult with an advanced solid tumor such as melanoma, head and neck, liver or kidney cancer.

The table lists this clone with a few counts. This chain joins TRBV7-9 and TRBJ2-1; TRBD1 agrees at 8 bases. The CDR3 contains 15 residues. Per germline, CDR1 SEHNR and CDR2 FQNEAQ (reference sequence). Germline trimming cut 5 bases from V and 4 bases from J; bases unmatched to any gene: 7. The CDR3 DNA sequence: TGTGCCAGCAGCCCTCGGACAGGGAAATACAATGAGCAGTTCTTC. Protein sequence: CASSPRTGKYNEQFF.

The J gene is TRBJ1-4, the V gene TRBV14; the D is unclear. From germline, CDR1 is SGHDN and CDR2 FVKESK. The V end was cut by 5 bases, the J end by 2 bases, with 9 bases between. The CDR3 is made up of 14 amino acids. The CDR3 coding sequence is TGTGCCAGCAGCGCGTTGGTTACTAATGAAAAACTGTTTTTT. As protein: CASSALVTNEKLFF. Full variable domain (outside the CDR3, taken from reference TRBV14 and TRBJ1-4): EAGVTQFPSHSVIEKGQTVTLRCDPISGHDNLYWYRRVMGKEIKFLLHFVKESKQDESGMPNNRFLAERTGGTYSTLKVQPAELEDSGVYFCASSALVTNEKLFFGSGTQLSVL.

In this sample, this clone turned up once. The chain is built from TRBV28 and TRBJ1-5; the D is unclear. CDR1 MDHEN and CDR2 SYDVKM come from the germline V gene. The V and J ends lost 6 bases and 0 bases respectively, with 15 bases between them. The CDR3 extends over 16 amino acids. CDR3 sequence: CASRSGEGYSNQPQHF. CDR3 nucleotide sequence: TGTGCCAGCAGAAGCGGGGAGGGATATAGCAATCAGCCCCAGCATTTT.

This clone has only one observation. This rearrangement joins TRBV11-2 to TRBJ2-3; 10 bases line up with TRBD2. CDR1 and CDR2 (germline): SGHAT, FQNNGV. Trimming cost V 0 bases and J 0 bases; bases outside gene matches: 12. There are 20 residues in the CDR3. CDR3 protein: CASSLDVLLAGRYSTDTQYF. CDR3 in DNA: TGTGCCAGCAGCTTAGACGTCTTACTAGCGGGACGTTATAGCACAGATACGCAGTATTTT.

Note on this clone: Other DNA sequences in the same sample also yield this CDR3. The chain recombines TRBV5-1 with TRBJ2-3; possibly TRBD2 for D (7 bases). Between the trimmed V and J ends, which lost 3 bases and 1 base, there was a span of 12 bases. CDR1 and CDR2 (germline): SGHRS, YFSETQ. This CDR3 has 15 amino acids. The CDR3 DNA reads as TGCGCCAGCAGCTGGGGGGAGGGGGGCACAGATACGCAGTATTTT. This sequence encodes CASSWGEGGTDTQYF.

Here the CDR3 reads CASSLGLGAGELFF. As DNA, the CDR3 is TGTGCCAGCAGCTTAGGGTTGGGTGCCGGGGAGCTGTTTTTT. The chain links TRBV7-3 to TRBJ2-2; the D is unclear. There are 14 residues in the CDR3. Germline V gene sequence: CDR1 SGHTA, CDR2 FQGTGA. Trimming removed 2 bases at V and 6 bases at J, with 10 bases between.

CDR3: CASSDPSGRALNEQFF. As DNA, the CDR3 is TGTGCCAGCAGCGACCCTAGCGGGAGGGCCCTTAATGAGCAGTTCTTC. The chain carries TRBV7-9 and TRBJ2-1, with 12 bases matching TRBD2. The CDR3 loop spans 16 amino acids. J lost 7 bases, V lost 5 bases, and 9 bases had no gene match. In germline, CDR1 is SEHNR, CDR2 FQNEAQ (reference sequence). The complete variable domain, with remaining parts taken from reference TRBV7-9 and TRBJ2-1, reads DTGVSQNPRHKITKRGQNVTFRCDPISEHNRLYWYRQTLGQGPEFLTYFQNEAQLEKSRLLSDRFSAERPKGSFSTLEIQRTEQGDSAMYLCASSDPSGRALNEQFFGPGTRLTVL.

The chain is built from TRBV28 and TRBJ2-3; TRBD2 is a possible D gene (6 bases). The germline V gene has CDR1 MDHEN and CDR2 SYDVKM. CDR3 length: 14 amino acids. Trimming shortened V by 8 bases and J by 6 bases, and 18 bases separated the two germline ends. CDR3 coding DNA: TGTGCCAGCTGGGGTGTAGGAGGGCAGGATACGCAGTATTTT. This codes for CASWGVGGQDTQYF.

The rearrangement uses TRBV15 and TRBJ2-7; D possibly corresponds to TRBD1 (6 bases). This CDR3 region has 13 residues. V was shortened by 5 bases and J by 2 bases, with 10 bases between the two germline ends. Germline V gene sequence: CDR1 LNHNV, CDR2 YYDKDF (reference sequence). This chain's CDR3 is CATSETGPYEQYF. The CDR3, as DNA: TGTGCCACCAGCGAGACAGGCCCCTACGAGCAGTACTTC.

V is TRBV5-1 and J is TRBJ1-2; D is perhaps TRBD1 (5 bases). V lost 0 bases and J 4 bases, leaving 13 bases between the germline ends. The CDR3 length is 15 residues. The V gene's germline CDR1 is SGHRS and CDR2 YFSETQ. The CDR3: CASSLVPGPSYGYTF. Written as DNA, the CDR3 is TGCGCCAGCAGCTTGGTTCCGGGACCTTCCTATGGCTACACCTTC.

The chain couples TRBV4-1 to TRBJ1-1, with D uncertain. This CDR3 region has 14 residues. V was clipped by 6 bases and J by 3 bases, with 14 bases between them. The germline CDR1 and CDR2 sequences are MGHRA and YSYEKL. Here the CDR3 DNA reads TGCGCCAGCAGAAGATTGACAACCCACACTGAAGCTTTCTTT. Amino acids: CASRRLTTHTEAFF.

The rearrangement joins TRBV5-1 to TRBJ2-5; D not certain. The CDR3 totals 12 residues. Germline CDR1 SGHRS, CDR2 YFSETQ. The V gene lost 4 bases and the J gene lost 0 bases, with 4 bases spanning the gap. The CDR3 is CASSTHQETQYF. The CDR3 DNA follows: TGCGCCAGCAGCACCCACCAAGAGACCCAGTACTTC.

The rearrangement links TRBV11-2 to TRBJ1-3; D perhaps matches TRBD1 (6 bases). Germline assignment: CDR1 SGHAT and CDR2 FQNNGV. This CDR3 is built from 15 residues. Trimming left V 5 bases short and J 0 bases short, with 11 bases between. The DNA for the CDR3 is TGTGCCAGCAGCCCAACAGGGATCTCTGGAAACACCATATATTTT. Amino acid sequence: CASSPTGISGNTIYF.

The rearrangement joins TRBV27 to TRBJ1-3; TRBD1 matches 7 bases. V gave up 6 bases and J gave up 8 bases; unmatched junction bases: 10. There are 14 residues in the CDR3. Germline V lookup: CDR1 MNHEY, CDR2 SMNVEV (reference sequence). Here the CDR3 reads CASSQGGQGDTIYF. CDR3 DNA: TGTGCCAGCAGCCAGGGGGGTCAAGGAGACACCATATATTTT.

The V call is TRBV5-6, the J call TRBJ1-3; D ambiguous. The CDR3 is 17 amino acids. Between the trimmed V and J ends, which lost 4 bases and 0 bases, there was a span of 17 bases. Germline CDR1 and CDR2: SGHDT and YYEEEE. The CDR3 spells CASSRYRRRISGNTIYF. For the CDR3, the DNA is TGTGCCAGCAGCCGTTACCGTCGTAGGATCTCTGGAAACACCATATATTTT.

The genes are TRBV5-1 and TRBJ2-2; 7 bases fit TRBD2. The CDR3 consists of 16 residues. Trimming cost V 2 bases and J 7 bases; bases outside gene matches: 11. Germline-derived CDR1 and CDR2 are SGHRS and YFSETQ. The chain's CDR3 is CASSLLPGGRIGELFF. The CDR3 DNA reads TGCGCCAGCAGCTTACTCCCGGGAGGCCGAATCGGGGAGCTGTTTTTT. Together with reference TRBV5-1 and TRBJ2-2, the CDR3 gives the full variable domain: KAGVTQTPRYLIKTRGQQVTLSCSPISGHRSVSWYQQTPGQGLQFLFEYFSETQRNKGNFPGRFSGRQFSNSRSEMNVSTLELGDSALYLCASSLLPGGRIGELFFGEGSRLTVL.

This clone was recorded only once. The rearrangement uses TRBV14 and TRBJ2-7; 11 nucleotides line up with TRBD2. CDR1 and CDR2 from the germline V gene are SGHDN and FVKESK. V gave up 4 bases and J gave up 3 bases; unmatched junction bases: 8. This CDR3 is 16 amino acids long. CDR3 sequence (DNA): TGTGCCAGCAGCCTCGGACTAGCGGGTGTCGGCTACGAGCAGTACTTC. It specifies CASSLGLAGVGYEQYF.

This chain uses TRBV5-5 with TRBJ1-5, with 10 positions matching TRBD1. The CDR3 sequence is 17 residues long. Germline loops: CDR1 SGHKS, CDR2 YYEKEE (reference sequence). Trimming removed 2 bases from V and 9 bases from J; junction bases left unmatched: 14. The CDR3 is CASSFLPGQGFRAPQHF. The CDR3 DNA follows: TGTGCCAGCAGCTTCCTACCGGGACAGGGGTTTCGGGCGCCCCAGCATTTT.

The V gene is TRBV19, the J gene TRBJ2-4; D might be TRBD1 or TRBD2, each matching 6 bases. The CDR3 runs 17 residues. V was shortened by 5 bases and J by 7 bases, with 24 bases between the two germline ends. CDR1 and CDR2 (germline): LNHDA, SQIVND (reference sequence). CDR3 region: CASSYAAGGRVMNIQYF. As DNA, the CDR3 is TGTGCCAGTAGTTACGCGGCTGGGGGGCGCGTTATGAACATTCAGTACTTC. Using reference TRBV19 and TRBJ2-4 for the parts outside the CDR3, the full variable domain is DGGITQSPKYLFRKEGQNVTLSCEQNLNHDAMYWYRQDPGQGLRLIYYSQIVNDFQKGDIAEGYSVSREKKESFPLTVTSAQKNPTAFYLCASSYAAGGRVMNIQYFGAGTRLSVL.

The chain uses TRBV7-2 and TRBJ1-1; 9 bases fit TRBD1. From germline, CDR1 is SGHTA and CDR2 FQGNSA. The CDR3 has 14 residues. Trimming removed 5 bases from V and 5 bases from J; junction bases left unmatched: 6. CDR3 loop: CASSPGTGLTEAFF. The CDR3, as DNA: TGTGCCAGCAGCCCCGGGACAGGGTTAACTGAAGCTTTCTTT.

The J gene is TRBJ2-7, the V gene TRBV28; D may be TRBD1 (5 bases). CDR3 length equals 14 residues. Germline V gives CDR1 MDHEN, CDR2 SYDVKM. Trimming took 4 bases from V and 2 from J, leaving 12 bases between them. The CDR3 sequence is CASSSLGQPYEQYF. In DNA, the CDR3 is TGTGCCAGCAGTTCATTAGGACAACCCTACGAGCAGTACTTC.

The gene calls are TRBV7-2 and TRBJ2-1, with D unclear. Germline V gene lookup returns CDR1 SGHTA and CDR2 FQGNSA. The V end was cut by 5 bases, the J end by 7 bases, with 9 bases between. The CDR3 is 12 residues long. CDR3 DNA: TGTGCCAGCAGCCGTATAGGGAATGAGCAGTTCTTC. This encodes CASSRIGNEQFF.

CDR3 nucleotide sequence: TGTGCCTGGAGTTTATGGACAGCCGTTCAAGAGACCCAGTACTTC. This translates into CAWSLWTAVQETQYF. The chain joins TRBV30 to TRBJ2-5; TRBD1 is a possible D gene (6 bases). The germline CDR1 and CDR2 sequences are GTSNPN and SVGIG (reference sequence). V lost 2 bases and J 2 bases, leaving 15 bases between the germline ends. The CDR3 has 15 residues.

The chain has TRBV19 and TRBJ1-1, with D hard to call. Germline-derived CDR1 and CDR2 are LNHDA and SQIVND (reference sequence). With 7 bases removed from V and 6 bases from J, the gap between germline ends came to 9 bases. CDR3 length equals 11 residues. In nucleotides, the CDR3 is TGTGCCAGTACTAAAAGGGCTGAAGCTTTCTTT. Amino acid sequence: CASTKRAEAFF.